The 8 T cell receptor beta chains below come from one sample, sequenced in a study of T cells in Graves' hyperthyroidism and ophthalmopathy. Amplified regions were TCR beta CDR3 sequences from RNA transcripts. The HTBI set primed first-round TCR CDR3 RT-PCR. TCRdb reprocessed the multiplex PCR reads via MiXCR and lists one record per CDR3 protein. Of roughly 650,000 distinct CDR3 sequences listed, around 16% are singletons. Sequencing was carried out using blood. These receptors were taken from a woman between 40 and 50 years old with Graves' ophthalmopathy.

This clonotype occurred many times. The genes are TRBV11-3 and TRBJ2-2; D might be TRBD1 (6 bases). Per the germline V gene, CDR1 is SGHNT and CDR2 is YENEEA. This CDR3 spans 16 amino acids. V shed 4 bases and J shed 1 base, with 13 bases lying between them. The CDR3 reads CASSSYRVKNTGELFF. The CDR3 DNA reads TGTGCCAGCAGCTCCTACAGGGTTAAGAACACCGGGGAGCTGTTTTTT.

The rearrangement joins TRBV20-1 to TRBJ1-5; no firm D call. In germline, CDR1 is DFQATT, CDR2 SNEGSKA (reference sequence). Trimming shortened V by 1 base and J by 4 bases, and 11 bases separated the two germline ends. The CDR3 is made up of 14 amino acids. CDR3 amino acids: CSARVEGLNQPQHF. CDR3 in DNA: TGCAGTGCTAGAGTGGAGGGCCTAAATCAGCCCCAGCATTTT.

The table lists this clonotype with many counts. The chain employs TRBV30 and TRBJ1-2; 10 bases align to TRBD1. V trimming: 4 bases; J trimming: 3 bases; junction bases outside the gene matches: 5. Looked up from germline, CDR1 is GTSNPN and CDR2 is SVGIG (reference sequence). The CDR3 length is 14 residues. The CDR3 nucleotides are TGTGCCTGGACCGGACAGGGGGTACACTATGGCTACACCTTC. Translated, it gives CAWTGQGVHYGYTF.

This clonotype was picked up many times. This chain joins TRBV27 and TRBJ2-1; the D gene could be TRBD1 or TRBD2 (5 bases each). Trimming stripped 3 bases from V and 3 bases from J, with 12 bases between. The CDR3 sequence is 15 residues long. Germline values: CDR1 MNHEY, CDR2 SMNVEV (reference sequence). The CDR3 loop is CASSFWGSNYNEQFF. As DNA, the CDR3 is TGTGCCAGCAGTTTCTGGGGGTCTAACTACAATGAGCAGTTCTTC.

The genes are TRBV20-1 and TRBJ1-6, with 7 nucleotides matching TRBD1. The CDR3 length is 14 residues. After removal of 5 bases from V and 10 bases from J, the junction contained 11 bases not matched to a gene. Germline V gene lookup returns CDR1 DFQATT and CDR2 SNEGSKA (reference sequence). CDR3 residues: CSAPLQTGTSPLHF. CDR3 sequence (DNA): TGCAGTGCTCCCCTACAGACAGGGACCTCACCCCTCCACTTT.

The table lists this clonotype with a few counts. The chain uses TRBV2 and TRBJ2-7; D gene unclear. This CDR3 contains 15 residues. V shed 9 bases and J shed 0 bases, with 18 bases lying between them. Germline V gene sequence: CDR1 SNHLY, CDR2 FYNNEI. The CDR3, as DNA: TGTGCCAGTTTAAATCCCGGAAGGTTCTCCTACGAGCAGTACTTC. It specifies CASLNPGRFSYEQYF.

This clonotype has at least ten counts. The J gene is TRBJ2-7, the V gene TRBV7-9; D is possibly TRBD2 (5 bases). The CDR3 is made up of 15 amino acids. Germline CDR1 SEHNR, CDR2 FQNEAQ (reference sequence). V was clipped by 5 bases and J by 3 bases, with 17 bases between them. CDR3: CASSQPGIGIYEQYF. CDR3 sequence (DNA): TGTGCCAGCAGCCAACCCGGGATCGGGATCTACGAGCAGTACTTC.

This clonotype has just a few counts. The chain recombines TRBV4-2 with TRBJ1-5, with D perhaps matching TRBD1 (6 bases). This CDR3 has 15 amino acids. The ends were cut back, 0 bases at V and 4 bases at J, with 10 bases in the middle. Germline V gene lookup returns CDR1 LGHNA and CDR2 YNFKEQ. CDR3 sequence (DNA): TGTGCCAGCAGCCAAGATATAGGGGGAAATCAGCCCCAGCATTTT. Amino acid sequence: CASSQDIGGNQPQHF.